This TCR beta chain was profiled in a study of cytomegalovirus exposure and HLA in healthy donors. Study as a whole: A prior analysis found about 110 million unique TCR beta sequences from 150 million to 200 million T cells. Around 80 million unique TCR sequences came from HLA-typed donors in an early release. Broader study findings: Analysis was performed later, and it showed HLA-associated TCR beta chains to be more clonally expanded than equally common others.

This CDR3 is 16 amino acids long. The V end lost 4 bases, the J end lost 4 bases, and 19 bases lay between the germline ends. The germline V gene encodes CDR1 MNHEY and CDR2 SVGAGI. Donors counted as nominally healthy when sampled, yet unrecorded immune exposures were likely. This clone has only a few counts. Its antigen is undetermined. A multiplex PCR was run with 60 Vbeta primers and 13 Jbeta primers. The protocol was immunoSEQ multiplex PCR, while the TCRdb copy is restricted to in-frame clones and leaves out a portion. The table has around 150,000 clones, approximately 82% seen once. The chain recombines TRBV6-5 with TRBJ1-2; D uncertain. The sequenced sample was PBMCs. The source is a man in his thirties or forties in good health and CMV-seropositive. The DNA for the CDR3 is TGTGCCAGCAGTTTTTCAGGTGGCAGCTCCTTCTATGGCTACACCTTC. This sequence encodes CASSFSGGSSFYGYTF.